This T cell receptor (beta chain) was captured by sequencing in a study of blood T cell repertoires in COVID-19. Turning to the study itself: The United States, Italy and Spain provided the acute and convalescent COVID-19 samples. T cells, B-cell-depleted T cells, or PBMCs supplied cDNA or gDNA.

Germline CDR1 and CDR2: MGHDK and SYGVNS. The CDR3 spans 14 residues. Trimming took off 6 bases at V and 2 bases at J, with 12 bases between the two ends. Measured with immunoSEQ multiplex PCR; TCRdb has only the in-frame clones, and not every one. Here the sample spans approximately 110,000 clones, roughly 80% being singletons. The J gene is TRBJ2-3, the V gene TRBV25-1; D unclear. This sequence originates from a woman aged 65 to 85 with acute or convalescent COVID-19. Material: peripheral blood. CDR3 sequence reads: CASSDTLYTDTQYF. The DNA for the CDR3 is TGTGCCAGCAGCGACACTCTGTACACAGATACGCAGTATTTT.